The text below deals with one T cell receptor (beta chain). V was trimmed by 6 bases and J by 5 bases, leaving 13 bases between them. Germline V gene lookup returns CDR1 MNHEY and CDR2 SVGAGI. The CDR3 runs 13 residues. In the original workflow: Amplification with reference gene primers provided the estimates of nucleated cell counts. The method was immunoSEQ multiplex PCR; TCRdb's version includes in-frame clones alone and lacks a portion of them. V, J and clone size are taken as reported in that table, and D and trimming were inferred from the DNA itself. Counted here are around 150,000 clones, approximately 83% occurring once; the ten biggest clones make up around 5%. The data stem from a study of blood T cell repertoires in COVID-19. Participant-reported clinical history was the basis for cohort assignment.

The chain employs TRBV6-5 and TRBJ1-1, with D maybe TRBD1 (5 bases). The sequencing input was PBMCs or T cells enriched from blood (not recorded which). The clonotype originates from an older man who had been exposed to COVID-19. The CDR3 coding sequence is TGTGCCAGCAGCGTCCAGGGTTATACTGAAGCTTTCTTT. It is translated as CASSVQGYTEAFF.